The source of this TCR beta chain is a study of blood T cell repertoires in COVID-19. Study as a whole: The United States, Italy and Spain were the sources of the acute and convalescent COVID-19 samples.

As processed by the authors: Amplification of reference gene primers provided the estimated nucleated cell counts. Sequencing used immunoSEQ multiplex PCR; TCRdb keeps in-frame clones, though not all of them. D and trimming were read from the DNA, whereas the V and J calls and clone size are those reported in that table. Of under 300,000 clones in the sample, roughly 85% were seen once. V was pared by 2 bases and J by 6 bases, with 11 bases between. This CDR3 is built from 15 residues. Looked up from germline, CDR1 is MNHEY and CDR2 is SMNVEV (reference sequence). The chain employs TRBV27 and TRBJ1-6; D is unclear. The receptor was derived from a woman under 30 with acute or convalescent COVID-19. The sample comprised peripheral blood. The CDR3 region is CASSLTGWGNSPLHF. For the CDR3, the DNA is TGTGCCAGCAGTTTAACGGGATGGGGTAATTCACCCCTCCACTTT.